This TCR beta chain was sequenced in a study of cytomegalovirus exposure and HLA in healthy donors. This CDR3 comprises 15 residues. Trimming left V 2 bases short and J 2 bases short, with 13 bases between. Germline V gene data show CDR1 as GTSNPN and CDR2 as SVGIG (reference sequence). With 60 Vbeta and 13 Jbeta primers, the PCR was carried out. Generated by immunoSEQ multiplex PCR, the TCRdb table keeps only in-frame clones and is missing some. This table holds approximately 220,000 clones, almost 80% found once. Broader study findings: Exclusion applied to some V segments, including TRBV6-2 and TRBV6-3, as they were indistinguishable.

Remarks on this clone: The antigen is undetermined.

V is TRBV30 and J is TRBJ1-3; D is unresolved. What was sequenced was PBMCs. The origin of this receptor is a man between 18 and 35 years old in good health and CMV-seronegative. CDR3: CAWSHFLGAGNTIYF. CDR3 DNA: TGTGCCTGGAGTCATTTTCTAGGAGCTGGAAACACCATATATTTT. Full variable domain (remainder filled in from reference TRBV30 and TRBJ1-3): SQTIHQWPATLVQPVGSPLSLECTVEGTSNPNLYWYRQAAGRGLQLLFYSVGIGQISSEVPQNLSASRPQDRQFILSSKKLLLSDSGFYLCAWSHFLGAGNTIYFGEGSWLTVV.